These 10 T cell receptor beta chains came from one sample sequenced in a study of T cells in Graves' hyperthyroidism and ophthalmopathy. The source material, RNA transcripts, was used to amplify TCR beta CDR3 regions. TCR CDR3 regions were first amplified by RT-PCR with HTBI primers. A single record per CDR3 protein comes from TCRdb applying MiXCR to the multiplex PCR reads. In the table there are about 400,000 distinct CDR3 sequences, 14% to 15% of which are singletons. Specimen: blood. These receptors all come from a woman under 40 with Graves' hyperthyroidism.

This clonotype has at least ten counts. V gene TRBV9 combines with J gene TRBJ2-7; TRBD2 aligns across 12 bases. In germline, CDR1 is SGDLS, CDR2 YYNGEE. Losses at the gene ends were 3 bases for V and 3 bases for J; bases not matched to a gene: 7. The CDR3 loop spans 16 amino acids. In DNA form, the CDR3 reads TGTGCCAGCAGCGACAATCGACTAGCGGGAGACTACGAGCAGTACTTC. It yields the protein CASSDNRLAGDYEQYF.

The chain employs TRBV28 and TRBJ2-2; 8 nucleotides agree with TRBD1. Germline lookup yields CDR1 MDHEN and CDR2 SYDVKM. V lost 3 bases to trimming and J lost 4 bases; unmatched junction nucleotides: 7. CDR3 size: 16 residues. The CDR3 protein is CASSFFGTGGTGELFF. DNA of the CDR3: TGTGCCAGCAGTTTCTTCGGGACAGGAGGCACCGGGGAGCTGTTTTTT.

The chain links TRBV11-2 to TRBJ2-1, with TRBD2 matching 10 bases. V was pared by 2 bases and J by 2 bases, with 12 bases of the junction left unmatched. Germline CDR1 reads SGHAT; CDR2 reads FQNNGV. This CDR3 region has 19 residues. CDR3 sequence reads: CASSLWGKASGSPYNEQFF. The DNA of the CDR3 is TGTGCCAGCAGCTTATGGGGGAAGGCTAGCGGGAGCCCCTACAATGAGCAGTTCTTC.

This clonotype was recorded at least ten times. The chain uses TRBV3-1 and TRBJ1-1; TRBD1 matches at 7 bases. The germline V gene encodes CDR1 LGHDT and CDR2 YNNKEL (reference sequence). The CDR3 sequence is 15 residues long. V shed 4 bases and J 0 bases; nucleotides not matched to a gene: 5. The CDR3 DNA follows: TGTGCCAGCAGCCCCTGGGGGACAGTGAACACTGAAGCTTTCTTT. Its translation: CASSPWGTVNTEAFF.

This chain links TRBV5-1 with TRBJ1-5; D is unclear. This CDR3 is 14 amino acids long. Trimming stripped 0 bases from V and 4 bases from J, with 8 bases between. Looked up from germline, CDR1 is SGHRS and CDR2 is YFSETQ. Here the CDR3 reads CASSLGSPNQPQHF. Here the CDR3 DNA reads TGCGCCAGCAGCTTGGGCAGTCCTAATCAGCCCCAGCATTTT.

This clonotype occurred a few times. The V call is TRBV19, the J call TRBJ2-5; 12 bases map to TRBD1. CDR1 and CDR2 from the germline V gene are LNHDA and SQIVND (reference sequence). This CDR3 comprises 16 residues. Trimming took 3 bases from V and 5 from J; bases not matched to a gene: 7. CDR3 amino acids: CASSIHPGQGAETQYF. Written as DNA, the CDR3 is TGTGCCAGTAGTATCCATCCGGGACAGGGGGCGGAGACCCAGTACTTC.

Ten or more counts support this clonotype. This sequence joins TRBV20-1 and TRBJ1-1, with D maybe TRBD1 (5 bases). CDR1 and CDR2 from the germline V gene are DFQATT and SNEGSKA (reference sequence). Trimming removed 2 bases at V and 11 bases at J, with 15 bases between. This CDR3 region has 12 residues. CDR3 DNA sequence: TGCAGTGCTAGATCCCAAGGGACCCACGCTTTCTTT. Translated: CSARSQGTHAFF.

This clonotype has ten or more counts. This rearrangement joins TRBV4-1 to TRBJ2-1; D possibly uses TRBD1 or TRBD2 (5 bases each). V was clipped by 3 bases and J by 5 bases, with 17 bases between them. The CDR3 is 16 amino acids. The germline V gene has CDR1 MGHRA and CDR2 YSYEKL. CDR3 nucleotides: TGCGCCAGCAGCCATACCCCGGGACCTTCTAACAATGAGCAGTTCTTC. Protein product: CASSHTPGPSNNEQFF.

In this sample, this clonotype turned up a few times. CDR3 DNA sequence: TGTGCCAGCAGCCAAGCTAGGGGCTCCTACAATGAGCAGTTCTTC. Protein sequence: CASSQARGSYNEQFF. The chain uses TRBV14 and TRBJ2-1; D might be TRBD1 (5 bases). The CDR3 totals 15 residues. The V and J ends lost 1 base and 0 bases respectively, with 7 bases between them. Germline CDR1 reads SGHDN; CDR2 reads FVKESK.

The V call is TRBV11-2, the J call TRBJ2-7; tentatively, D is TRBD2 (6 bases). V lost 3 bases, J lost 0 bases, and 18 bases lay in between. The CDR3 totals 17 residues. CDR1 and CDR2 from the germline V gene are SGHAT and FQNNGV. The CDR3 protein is CASSLKAPPSDSYEQYF. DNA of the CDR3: TGTGCCAGCAGCTTGAAGGCTCCACCTAGCGACTCCTACGAGCAGTACTTC.